The source of this T cell receptor beta chain is a study of blood T cell repertoires in COVID-19. Looking at the study overall: Researchers got acute and convalescent COVID-19 samples from the United States, Italy and Spain. In each case, the material was cDNA or gDNA derived from T cells, B-cell-depleted T cells, or PBMCs.

Measured with immunoSEQ multiplex PCR; TCRdb has only the in-frame clones, and not every one. The repertoire includes fewer than 300,000 clones, approximately 90% of them detected once, and around 5.8% sits in the top ten. Germline CDR1 is MNHEY and CDR2 is SVGAGI. The V segment lost 6 bases and the J segment 5 bases; nucleotides outside the gene matches: 7. This CDR3 is built from 14 residues. This chain links TRBV6-5 with TRBJ2-5; 9 bases match TRBD2. Sequenced input: peripheral blood. This clonotype was sampled from a woman in her forties or fifties with COVID-19, enrolled during active disease. The CDR3 nucleotides are TGTGCCAGCAGCCCGACTAGCGGAGGGGAGACCCAGTACTTC. Its protein product is CASSPTSGGETQYF.